This note documents a single T cell receptor beta chain sequence. Its specificity is unknown. CDR1 is MNHEY, CDR2 SMNVEV, per germline (reference sequence). The V and J ends lost 6 bases and 5 bases, in that order; junction bases with no gene match: 10. The CDR3 loop spans 16 amino acids. This entry is derived from a study of OX40 agonist ivuxolimab in advanced cancers. Study as a whole: Two cutaneous melanoma patients and one hepatocellular carcinoma patient, three in all, had partial responses. Study-wide results and caveats: CD4+ T cells averaged fewer expanded clones than CD8+ T cells.

Collection of blood occurred at baseline, at cycle 4 day 1, and at cycle 7 day 1. The assay was immunoSEQ multiplex PCR, and TCRdb's table has in-frame clones only and misses some. The top ten hold about 0.52% of the sample, which has 60,000 to 100,000 clones, 85% to 90% seen once. The chain combines TRBV27 with TRBJ1-2, with 12 nucleotides matching TRBD1. The origin of this receptor is an adult with an advanced solid tumor such as melanoma, head and neck, liver or kidney cancer. The specimen was CD4+ or CD8+ T cells sorted from blood, collected in a trial of the OX40 agonist ivuxolimab. In nucleotides, the CDR3 is TGTGCCAGCAGACCCGGGACAGGGGGCGTCGGTTATGGCTACACCTTC. Its protein product is CASRPGTGGVGYGYTF.